This T cell receptor (beta chain) was identified in a study of identical twins (TCRdb year 2016). As for the study more broadly: To test whether fetal clonotypes persist, the study used deep sequencing on TCR alpha and beta repertoires from monozygotic twins, unrelated adults of various ages, and cord blood. To rule out contamination, the twin experiments were replicated at different times with different library preparation protocols.

All donors were healthy Caucasians. The twin cohort comprised three pairs of female monozygotic twins, all aged roughly 18 to 30 years. The RNA used for TCR libraries was isolated from peripheral blood mononuclear cells. Regarding this clonotype: No cognate antigen has been identified for it. No base quality information exists; no much larger clone differs at one position.

Library creation used 5' RACE. Sequencing took place on an Illumina HiSeq 2000. A universal primer binding site was introduced by template switching, and a unique molecular identifier was present in the final cDNA, enabling accurate counting of TCR cDNA molecules. Specific primers in the conserved constant-segment region were used to synthesize first-strand cDNA for TCR alpha and beta chains. To control for contamination, every cDNA library was double barcoded, receiving both a SMART-Mk sample barcode and Illumina barcodes. Two successive PCR steps introduced TruSeq adapter sequences along with Illumina sample barcodes. The TCR alpha and beta cDNA libraries were sequenced on the Illumina HiSeq platform using custom primers. For the original study's pipeline: Unique molecular identifiers were extracted from raw reads with MiGEC, and CDR3 positions were determined with MiXCR. Recombination models were inferred per individual with the repgenHMM and IGoR tools using an EM algorithm. Shared clonotypes were analyzed with the tcR package in R, and sharing was normalized by the product of cloneset sizes. To study raw recombination without the effects of thymic and clonal selection, out-of-frame nonproductive sequences were analyzed. The public sequencing data were trimmed at Q25 with fastp and processed into clonotypes with MiXCR by TCRdb, which kept only in-frame beta chains. Each entry merges the rows of one CDR3 protein and shows their most common DNA and genes. V and J calls and clone size were set by TCRdb, not the authors. The sample yields hundreds of thousands of distinct CDR3 sequences; around 21% were counted once. Jointly, the top ten make up more than 4% of the sample.

V is shortened by 11 bases, J by 6 bases, and the region joining them spans 22 bases. Reading the germline V gene (reference sequence) gives CDR1 SEHNR and CDR2 FQNEAQ. Taken from cysteine to phenylalanine, the CDR3 has 14 residues. This entry keeps only the CDR3 DNA: 42 bases, framed from base 1. Overall results and qualifications from the work: Zero-insertion analyses could be partly confounded by invariant T cells such as MAIT and iNKT, although diverse VJ usage argued against such confounding for most clonotypes. Recombination models systematically underestimated out-of-frame TCR alpha sharing in monozygotic twins but agreed with sharing between unrelated individuals. Fewer insertions were carried by abundant cord blood beta clonotypes; a weaker similar trend was observed in young adult naive repertoires, while no such trend was observed in memory repertoires. Excess twin sharing in beta out-of-frame sequences was weaker because fewer shared sequences lowered the signal-to-noise ratio. Compared with coincidental sharing between unrelated individuals, an excess of low generation-probability sequences was observed among out-of-frame TCR alpha sequences shared between twins. Because the same donors could not be followed over many years, the conclusions depended on cross-sectional statistical analysis.

These records were also assigned to another study, of T cells expressing NK-cell markers. As that second paper reports: Fewer than ten donors provided sorted CD3+CD56+NKG2C+, CD3+CD56+NKG2C- and CD3+CD56-NKG2C+ T-cell subsets, whose TCR beta-chain repertoires were profiled. Seven of the eight sequenced donors were HCMV-seropositive and one was HCMV-seronegative. To restrict sorting to alphabetaTCR-expressing T cells, an anti-gammadeltaTCR antibody was added in several experiments. In several donors, the dominant CD3+CD56+NKG2C+ clonotypes were among the top 10 CD8+ clonotypes and accounted for roughly 1.0-7.5% of CD8+ T cells. Those dominant clonotypes were again the most abundant among CD3+CD56-NKG2C+ cells in a handful of donors, at about 25-65%. Whether the expanded NKG2C-expressing T cell clones were specific for HCMV antigens remained unclear. The eight sequenced donors were randomly selected healthy volunteers, three men and five women. HCMV serostatus was determined by detecting HCMV-specific IgG in serum with a commercial ELISA kit. For five to seven donors, unsorted PBMC were also used to sequence bulk peripheral blood T-cell repertoires. Reads were demultiplexed and grouped by UMI with MIGEC, and clonotypes were assembled and quantified with MiTCR. To exclude erroneous sequences, any TCR cDNA sequence not supported by at least two reads was discarded. The tcR package was used for downstream repertoire analysis, and clonotypes were matched across fractions by CDR3 nucleotide sequence plus V segment. VDJmatch was used to annotate antigen specificity against VDJdb, with one amino acid substitution in CDR3 permitted.

The clonotype comes from a woman aged 18-30 years in good health. The sequence joins TRBV7-9 to TRBJ1-1, and possibly TRBD1, on 6 matching bases. The sequencing sample was made of PBMCs. The CDR3 protein is CAWGRGGEGAEAFF. The DNA sequence is as follows: TGTGCCTGGGGCAGGGGAGGGGAAGGTGCTGAAGCTTTCTTT. Where the CDR3 stops, the reference TRBV7-9 and TRBJ1-1 genes take over; the full variable domain is DTGVSQNPRHKITKRGQNVTFRCDPISEHNRLYWYRQTLGQGPEFLTYFQNEAQLEKSRLLSDRFSAERPKGSFSTLEIQRTEQGDSAMYLCAWGRGGEGAEAFFGQGTRLTVV.